These 5 T cell receptor beta chains originate from one sample sequenced in a study of regulatory T cells in long-lasting Graves disease. According to the study, TCR beta libraries were built with iRepertoire HTBI primers and CDR3-region Arm-PCR. A single record per CDR3 protein comes from TCRdb applying MiXCR to the multiplex PCR reads. Here the sample spans 400,000 to 550,000 distinct CDR3 sequences, 14% to 15% being singletons. The time point here: newly diagnosed GD, antithyroid drugs for less than 3 months. PBMC RNA served as the TCR library source. This sample was shared with a second study, whose subject was T cells in Graves' hyperthyroidism and ophthalmopathy.

The starting material was peripheral blood mononuclear cells (PBMCs), obtained at new diagnosis, from a patient treated with antithyroid drugs. The receptors originated from a woman aged 25 to 39 with Graves disease.

This clonotype was detected ten times or more. CDR3: CASSFRGQMNTEAFF. Written as DNA, the CDR3 is TGCGCCAGCAGCTTCCGGGGGCAGATGAACACTGAAGCTTTCTTT. The J gene is TRBJ1-1, the V gene TRBV5-1, with D possibly TRBD1 on 6 matching bases. CDR1 and CDR2 (germline): SGHRS, YFSETQ. This CDR3 comprises 15 residues. V was pared by 2 bases and J by 0 bases, with 11 bases between.

This clonotype was seen many times. This chain connects TRBV3-1 to TRBJ1-2; D unresolved. The V gene's germline CDR1 is LGHDT and CDR2 YNNKEL (reference sequence). The CDR3 spans 15 residues. V lost 1 base and J lost 7, with 16 bases in between. DNA of the CDR3: TGTGCCAGCAGCCAAGGCCTCGCAGCGGGGTCTGGCTACACCTTC. Encoded protein: CASSQGLAAGSGYTF. The full variable domain, rest sourced from reference TRBV3-1 and TRBJ1-2, is DTAVSQTPKYLVTQMGNDKSIKCEQNLGHDTMYWYKQDSKKFLKIMFSYNNKELIINETVPNRFSPKSPDKAHLNLHINSLELGDSAVYFCASSQGLAAGSGYTFGSGTRLTVV.

This clonotype was picked up many times. V usage is TRBV5-1 and J usage is TRBJ2-7; no definite D call. Germline assignment: CDR1 SGHRS and CDR2 YFSETQ. The CDR3 runs 17 residues. V lost 0 bases, J lost 3 bases, and 19 bases lay in between. The CDR3 nucleotides are TGCGCCAGCAGCTTGGGCCCCTCAGAGAGTCGAGACTACGAGCAGTACTTC. It codes for CASSLGPSESRDYEQYF. Full variable domain (rest looked up from reference TRBV5-1 and TRBJ2-7): KAGVTQTPRYLIKTRGQQVTLSCSPISGHRSVSWYQQTPGQGLQFLFEYFSETQRNKGNFPGRFSGRQFSNSRSEMNVSTLELGDSALYLCASSLGPSESRDYEQYFGPGTRLTVT.

This chain connects TRBV5-1 to TRBJ1-4, with a weak D call TRBD1 (6 bases). The CDR3 sequence is 14 residues long. With 4 bases removed from V and 4 bases from J, the gap between germline ends came to 11 bases. Germline assignment: CDR1 SGHRS and CDR2 YFSETQ. CDR3 DNA: TGCGCCAGCAGCCAACAGGGAGGTAATGAAAAACTGTTTTTT. Protein sequence: CASSQQGGNEKLFF.

Ten or more counts support this clonotype. The chain is built from TRBV7-3 and TRBJ2-7, with a weak D call TRBD2 (7 bases). This CDR3 contains 14 residues. Germline loops: CDR1 SGHTA, CDR2 FQGTGA. V shed 2 bases and J shed 5 bases, with 13 bases lying between them. Here the CDR3 DNA reads TGTGCCAGCAGCTTACGGGGGGCGCGCGACGAGCAGTACTTC. This translates into CASSLRGARDEQYF.